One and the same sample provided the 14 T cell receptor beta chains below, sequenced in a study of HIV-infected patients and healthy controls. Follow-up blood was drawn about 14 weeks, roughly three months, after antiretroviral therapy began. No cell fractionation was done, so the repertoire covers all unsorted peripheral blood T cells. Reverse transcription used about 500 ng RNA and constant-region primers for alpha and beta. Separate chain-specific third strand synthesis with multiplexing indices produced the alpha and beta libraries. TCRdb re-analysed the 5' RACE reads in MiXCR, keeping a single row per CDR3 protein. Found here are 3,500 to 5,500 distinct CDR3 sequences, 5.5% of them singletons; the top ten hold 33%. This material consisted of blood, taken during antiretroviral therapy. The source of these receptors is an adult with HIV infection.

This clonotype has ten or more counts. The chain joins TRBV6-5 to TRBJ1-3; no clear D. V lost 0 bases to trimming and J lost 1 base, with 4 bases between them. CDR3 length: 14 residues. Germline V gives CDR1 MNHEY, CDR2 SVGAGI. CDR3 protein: CASSYSGSGNTIYF. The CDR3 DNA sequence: TGTGCCAGCAGTTACTCGGGGTCTGGAAACACCATATATTTT.

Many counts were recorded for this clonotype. CDR3 nucleotides: TGTGCCAGCAGCTTCCTTTCGGACACCGGCACAGATACGCAGTATTTT. It codes for CASSFLSDTGTDTQYF. This chain joins TRBV3-1 and TRBJ2-3, with a tentative D call TRBD1 (5 bases). The CDR3 is 16 residues long. The V and J ends lost 5 bases and 1 base respectively, with 16 bases between them. CDR1 is LGHDT and CDR2 is YNNKEL in the germline V gene (reference sequence).

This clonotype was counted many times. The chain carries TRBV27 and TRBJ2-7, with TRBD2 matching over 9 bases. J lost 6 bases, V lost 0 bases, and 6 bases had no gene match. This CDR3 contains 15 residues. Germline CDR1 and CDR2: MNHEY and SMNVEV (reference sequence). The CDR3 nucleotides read TGTGCCAGCAGTTTATCAAATAGCGGGAGTACCGAGCAGTACTTC. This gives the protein CASSLSNSGSTEQYF.

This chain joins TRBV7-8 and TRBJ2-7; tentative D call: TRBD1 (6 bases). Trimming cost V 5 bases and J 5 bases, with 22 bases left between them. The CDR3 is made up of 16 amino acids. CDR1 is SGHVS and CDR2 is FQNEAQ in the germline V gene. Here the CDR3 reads CASSPSPGHHLDEQYF. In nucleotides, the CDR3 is TGTGCCAGCAGCCCTAGCCCGGGACACCACCTGGACGAGCAGTACTTC.

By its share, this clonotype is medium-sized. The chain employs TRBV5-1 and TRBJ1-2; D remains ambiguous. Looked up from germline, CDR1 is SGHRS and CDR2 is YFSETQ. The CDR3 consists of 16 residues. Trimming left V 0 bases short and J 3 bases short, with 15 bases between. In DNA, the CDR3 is TGCGCCAGCAGCTTGGATGGTCTTGTAAGGGACTATGGCTACACCTTC. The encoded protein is CASSLDGLVRDYGYTF.

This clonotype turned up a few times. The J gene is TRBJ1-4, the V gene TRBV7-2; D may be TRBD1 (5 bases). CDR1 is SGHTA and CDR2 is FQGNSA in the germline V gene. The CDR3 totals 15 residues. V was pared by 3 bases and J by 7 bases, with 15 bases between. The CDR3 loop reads CASSLSQGGGEKLFF. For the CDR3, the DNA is TGTGCCAGCAGCTTGTCGCAGGGTGGGGGTGAAAAACTGTTTTTT.

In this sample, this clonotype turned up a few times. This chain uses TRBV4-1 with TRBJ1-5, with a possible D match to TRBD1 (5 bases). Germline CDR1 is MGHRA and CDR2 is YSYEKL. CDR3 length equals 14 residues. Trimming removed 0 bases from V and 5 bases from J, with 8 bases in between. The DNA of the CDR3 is TGCGCCAGCAGCCAAGATAGAGGGGATCAGCCCCAGCATTTT. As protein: CASSQDRGDQPQHF.

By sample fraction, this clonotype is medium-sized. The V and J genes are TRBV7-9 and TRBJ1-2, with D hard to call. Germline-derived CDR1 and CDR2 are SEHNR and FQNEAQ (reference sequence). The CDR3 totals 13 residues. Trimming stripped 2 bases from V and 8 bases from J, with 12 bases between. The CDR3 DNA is TGTGCCAGCAGCTTACCCCCCTCCGAGGGCTACACCTTC. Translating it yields CASSLPPSEGYTF.

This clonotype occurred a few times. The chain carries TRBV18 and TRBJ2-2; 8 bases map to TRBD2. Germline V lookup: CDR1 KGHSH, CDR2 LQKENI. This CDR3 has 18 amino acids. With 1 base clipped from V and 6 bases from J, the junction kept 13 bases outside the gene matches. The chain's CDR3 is CASSPLAGSSPKAGELFF. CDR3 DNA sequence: TGTGCCAGCTCACCACTAGCGGGATCGTCCCCCAAGGCCGGGGAGCTGTTTTTT.

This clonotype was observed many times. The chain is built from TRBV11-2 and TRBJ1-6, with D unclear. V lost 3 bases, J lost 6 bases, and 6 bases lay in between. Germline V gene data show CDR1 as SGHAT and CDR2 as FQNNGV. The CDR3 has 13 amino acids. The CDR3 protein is CASSLEPNSPLHF. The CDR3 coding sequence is TGTGCCAGCAGCTTGGAGCCTAATTCACCCCTCCACTTT.

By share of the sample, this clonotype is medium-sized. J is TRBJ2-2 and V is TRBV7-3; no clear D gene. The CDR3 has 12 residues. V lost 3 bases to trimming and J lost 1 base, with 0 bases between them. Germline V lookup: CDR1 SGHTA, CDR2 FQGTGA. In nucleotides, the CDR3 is TGTGCCAGCAGCTTGAACACCGGGGAGCTGTTTTTT. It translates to CASSLNTGELFF.

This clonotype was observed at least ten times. For the CDR3, the DNA is TGTGCCAGCAGCTCCCGGGGAGGAGGGGCTAACTATGGCTACACCTTC. Translation gives CASSSRGGGANYGYTF. V and J are TRBV7-2 and TRBJ1-2; TRBD1 is a possible D gene (5 bases). Trimming cost V 4 bases and J 0 bases, with 15 bases left between them. The germline gives CDR1 SGHTA, CDR2 FQGNSA. CDR3 size: 16 residues. Looking up the rest from reference TRBV7-2 and TRBJ1-2 gives the full variable domain: GAGVSQSPSNKVTEKGKDVELRCDPISGHTALYWYRQSLGQGLEFLIYFQGNSAPDKSGLPSDRFSAERTGGSVSTLTIQRTQQEDSAVYLCASSSRGGGANYGYTFGSGTRLTVV.

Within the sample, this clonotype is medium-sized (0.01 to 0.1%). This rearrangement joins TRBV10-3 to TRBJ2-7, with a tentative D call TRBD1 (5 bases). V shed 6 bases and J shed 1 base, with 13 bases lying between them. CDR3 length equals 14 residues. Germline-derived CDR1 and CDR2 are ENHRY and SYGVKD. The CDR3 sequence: CAIRQGMESYEQYF. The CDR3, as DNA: TGTGCCATCAGGCAGGGTATGGAGTCCTACGAGCAGTACTTC.

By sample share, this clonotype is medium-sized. The CDR3 nucleotides read TGTGCCACCAGCAGGACCTCCGTCGCAGGGTATAGCAATCAGCCCCAGCATTTT. Translating it yields CATSRTSVAGYSNQPQHF. This chain connects TRBV15 to TRBJ1-5; possibly TRBD1 for D (5 bases). V was pared by 3 bases and J by 0 bases, with 18 bases between. Germline V gives CDR1 LNHNV, CDR2 YYDKDF (reference sequence). CDR3 length equals 18 residues.